The clone carrying this TCR beta chain was observed at least ten times. Each TCR beta cDNA library carried unique molecular identifiers. T cells numbering about 0.85 to 10 million gave rise to around 460,000 cDNA molecules. TCRdb used MiXCR to reprocess the PCR reads, holding one entry per CDR3 protein. The table shows about 760,000 distinct CDR3 sequences, with 25% to 30% occurring only once. The sample originates from a study of post-analysis software for immune sequencing data. The receptor was isolated from a girl between 10 and 17 years old with multiple sclerosis. Sequences were obtained from blood.

The CDR3 spells CASSLGAGASYNEQFF. The CDR3 nucleotides are TGCGCCAGCAGCTTGGGGGCAGGGGCTTCGTACAATGAGCAGTTCTTC. This chain links TRBV5-1 with TRBJ2-1, with TRBD1 as a possible D gene (6 bases). The CDR3 extends over 16 amino acids. V lost 0 bases to trimming and J lost 4 bases, with 14 bases between them. Looked up from germline, CDR1 is SGHRS and CDR2 is YFSETQ.